This entry features one T cell receptor (beta chain) sequence. The antigen is not known. These data come from a study of PD-1 blockade in classical Hodgkin lymphoma. Regarding the study as a whole: Why the repertoires differ is still unclear, perhaps disease activity or prior therapy. Complete responders' baseline diversity resembled that of newly diagnosed patients.

Clones were sequenced by immunoSEQ multiplex PCR, and TCRdb holds only the in-frame ones, with some missing. The sample lists tens of thousands of clones; 87% were seen once. Time point specified: cycle 4 day 1 (C4D1), after more than five weeks of nivolumab. Following autologous stem cell transplantation, relapse occurred in every patient, and exposure to brentuximab vedotin varied. V dropped 7 bases and J dropped 0 bases, with 10 bases sitting between them. The CDR3 extends over 14 amino acids. Germline CDR1 WNHNN, CDR2 SYGVQD (reference sequence). The sample here was peripheral blood mononuclear cells (PBMCs), taken before the fourth cycle of nivolumab. The chain couples TRBV10-1 to TRBJ1-3; a possible D gene is TRBD1 (5 bases). This clonotype was obtained from a human donor with classical Hodgkin lymphoma. The CDR3 region is CASTDSLSGNTIYF. CDR3 sequence (DNA): TGCGCCAGCACCGACAGTCTCTCTGGAAACACCATATATTTT.